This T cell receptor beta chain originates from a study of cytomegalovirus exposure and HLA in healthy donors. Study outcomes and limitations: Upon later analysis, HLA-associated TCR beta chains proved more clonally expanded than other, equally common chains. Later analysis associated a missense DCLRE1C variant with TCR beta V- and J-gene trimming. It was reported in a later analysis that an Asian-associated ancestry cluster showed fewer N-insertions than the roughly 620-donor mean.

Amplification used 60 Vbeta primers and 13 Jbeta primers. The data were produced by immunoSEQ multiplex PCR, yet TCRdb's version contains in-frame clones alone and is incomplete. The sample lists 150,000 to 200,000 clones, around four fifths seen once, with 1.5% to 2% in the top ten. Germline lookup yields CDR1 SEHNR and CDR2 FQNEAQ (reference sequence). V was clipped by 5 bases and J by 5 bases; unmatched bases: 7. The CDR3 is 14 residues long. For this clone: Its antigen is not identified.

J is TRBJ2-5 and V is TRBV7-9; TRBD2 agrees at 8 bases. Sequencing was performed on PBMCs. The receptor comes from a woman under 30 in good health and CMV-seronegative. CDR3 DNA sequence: TGTGCCAGCAGCACTCCGGGACTAGGCGAGACCCAGTACTTC. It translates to CASSTPGLGETQYF.